Sequencing of this T cell receptor beta chain was carried out in a study of blood T cell repertoires in COVID-19. As originally analysed: Quantification of nucleated cells was approximated via reference gene primer amplification. The method was immunoSEQ multiplex PCR; TCRdb's version includes in-frame clones alone and lacks a portion of them. The V and J calls and clone size were taken over from that table, and D and trimming were inferred from the DNA. The sample holds approximately 300,000 clones; 90% are singletons and the top ten take approximately 0.98%. Germline V gene data show CDR1 as SGHRS and CDR2 as YFSETQ. The V end lost 0 bases, the J end lost 0 bases, and 7 bases lay between the germline ends. This CDR3 has 15 amino acids.

Sequencing was carried out using peripheral blood. The receptor comes from a woman in her 40s with COVID-19, enrolled during active disease. The chain carries TRBV5-1 and TRBJ1-3; D not certain. CDR3 sequence: CASSLDPGSGNTIYF. Written as DNA, the CDR3 is TGCGCCAGCAGCTTGGACCCGGGCTCTGGAAACACCATATATTTT.